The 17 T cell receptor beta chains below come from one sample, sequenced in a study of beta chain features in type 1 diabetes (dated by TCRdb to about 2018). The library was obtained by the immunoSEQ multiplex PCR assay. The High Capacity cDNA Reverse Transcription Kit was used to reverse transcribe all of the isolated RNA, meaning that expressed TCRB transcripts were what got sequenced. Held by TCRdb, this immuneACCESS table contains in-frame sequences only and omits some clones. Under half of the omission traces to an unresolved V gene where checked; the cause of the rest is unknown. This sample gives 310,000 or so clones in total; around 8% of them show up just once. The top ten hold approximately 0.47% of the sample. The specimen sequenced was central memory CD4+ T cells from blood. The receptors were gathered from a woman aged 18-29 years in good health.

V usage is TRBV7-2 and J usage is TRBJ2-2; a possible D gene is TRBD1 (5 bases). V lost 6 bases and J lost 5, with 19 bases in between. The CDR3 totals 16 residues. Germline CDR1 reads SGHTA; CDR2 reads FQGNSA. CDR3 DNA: TGTGCCAGCAGTCCTGGGGAAGCAGGGCGAACCGGGGAGCTGTTTTTT. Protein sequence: CASSPGEAGRTGELFF. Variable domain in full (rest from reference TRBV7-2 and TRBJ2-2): GAGVSQSPSNKVTEKGKDVELRCDPISGHTALYWYRQSLGQGLEFLIYFQGNSAPDKSGLPSDRFSAERTGGSVSTLTIQRTQQEDSAVYLCASSPGEAGRTGELFFGEGSRLTVL.

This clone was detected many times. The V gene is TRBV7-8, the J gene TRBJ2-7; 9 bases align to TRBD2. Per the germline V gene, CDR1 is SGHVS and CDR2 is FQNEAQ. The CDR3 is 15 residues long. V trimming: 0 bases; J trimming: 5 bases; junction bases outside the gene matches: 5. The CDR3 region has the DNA TGTGCCAGCAGCTTAGCGTTAGCGGGAGCTGACGAGCAGTACTTC. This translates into CASSLALAGADEQYF.

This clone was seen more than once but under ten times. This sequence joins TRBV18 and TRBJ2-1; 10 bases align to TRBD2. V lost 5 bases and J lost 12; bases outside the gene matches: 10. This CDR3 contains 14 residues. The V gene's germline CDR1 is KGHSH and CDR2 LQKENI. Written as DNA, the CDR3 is TGTGCCAGCTCATCGCTAGCGGGAGTGGCGGGGCAGTTCTTC. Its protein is CASSSLAGVAGQFF.

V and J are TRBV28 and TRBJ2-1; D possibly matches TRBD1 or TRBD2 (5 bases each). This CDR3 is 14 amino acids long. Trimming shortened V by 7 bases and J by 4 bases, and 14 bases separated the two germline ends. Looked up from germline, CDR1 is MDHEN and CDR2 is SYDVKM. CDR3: CASIGTVDYNEQFF. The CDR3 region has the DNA TGTGCCAGCATCGGGACGGTAGATTACAATGAGCAGTTCTTC.

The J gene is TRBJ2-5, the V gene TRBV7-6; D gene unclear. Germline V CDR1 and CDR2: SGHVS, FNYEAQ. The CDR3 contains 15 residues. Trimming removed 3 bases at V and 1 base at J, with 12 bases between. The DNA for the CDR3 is TGTGCCAGCAGCTTCTTCTCGACGGGCCAAGAGACCCAGTACTTC. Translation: CASSFFSTGQETQYF.

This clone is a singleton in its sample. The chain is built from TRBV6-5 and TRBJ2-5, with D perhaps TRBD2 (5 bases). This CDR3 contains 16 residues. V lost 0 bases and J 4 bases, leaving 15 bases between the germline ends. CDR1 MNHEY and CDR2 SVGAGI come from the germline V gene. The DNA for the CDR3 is TGTGCCAGCAGTTACTCTGCGGGCCCAGTGCGAGAGACCCAGTACTTC. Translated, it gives CASSYSAGPVRETQYF.

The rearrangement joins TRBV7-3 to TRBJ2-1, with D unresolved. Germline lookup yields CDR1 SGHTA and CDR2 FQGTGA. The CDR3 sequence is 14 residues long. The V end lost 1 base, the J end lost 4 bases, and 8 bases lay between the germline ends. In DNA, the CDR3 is TGTGCCAGCAGCTTAAGTTCCGTATACAATGAGCAGTTCTTC. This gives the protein CASSLSSVYNEQFF.

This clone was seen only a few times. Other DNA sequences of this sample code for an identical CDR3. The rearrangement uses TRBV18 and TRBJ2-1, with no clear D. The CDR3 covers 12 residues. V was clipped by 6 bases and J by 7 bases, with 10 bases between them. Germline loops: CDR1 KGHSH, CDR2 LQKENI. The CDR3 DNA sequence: TGTGCCAGCTCCCCGCAAAGGAATGAGCAGTTCTTC. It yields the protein CASSPQRNEQFF.

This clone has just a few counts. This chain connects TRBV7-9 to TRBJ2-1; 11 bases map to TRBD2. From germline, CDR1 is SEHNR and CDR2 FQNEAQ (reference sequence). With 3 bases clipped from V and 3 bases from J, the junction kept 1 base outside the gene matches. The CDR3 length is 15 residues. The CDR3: CASSLTSGNYNEQFF. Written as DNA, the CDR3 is TGTGCCAGCAGCTTGACTAGCGGGAACTACAATGAGCAGTTCTTC.

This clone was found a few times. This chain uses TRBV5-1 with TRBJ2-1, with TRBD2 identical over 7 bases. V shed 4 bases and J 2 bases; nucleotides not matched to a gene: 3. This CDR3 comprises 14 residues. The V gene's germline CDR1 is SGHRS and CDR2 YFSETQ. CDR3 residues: CASSEGGAYNEQFF. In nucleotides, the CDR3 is TGCGCCAGCAGCGAGGGAGGGGCCTACAATGAGCAGTTCTTC.

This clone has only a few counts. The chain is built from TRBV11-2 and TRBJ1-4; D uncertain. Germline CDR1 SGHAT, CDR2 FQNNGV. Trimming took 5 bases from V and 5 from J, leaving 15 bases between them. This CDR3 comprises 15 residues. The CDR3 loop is CASSPPLSGNEKLFF. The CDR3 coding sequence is TGTGCCAGCAGCCCCCCATTAAGCGGGAATGAAAAACTGTTTTTT. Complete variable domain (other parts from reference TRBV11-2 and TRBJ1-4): EAGVAQSPRYKIIEKRQSVAFWCNPISGHATLYWYQQILGQGPKLLIQFQNNGVVDDSQLPKDRFSAERLKGVDSTLKIQPAKLEDSAVYLCASSPPLSGNEKLFFGSGTQLSVL.

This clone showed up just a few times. The CDR3: CASSSTSGRARQYF. The CDR3 region has the DNA TGTGCCAGCAGCTCGACTAGCGGGAGGGCCAGGCAGTACTTC. The chain links TRBV5-4 to TRBJ2-7; 14 bases agree with TRBD2. Germline CDR1 is SGHNT and CDR2 is YYREEE (reference sequence). The CDR3 runs to 14 residues. Losses at the gene ends were 3 bases for V and 9 bases for J; bases not matched to a gene: 5.

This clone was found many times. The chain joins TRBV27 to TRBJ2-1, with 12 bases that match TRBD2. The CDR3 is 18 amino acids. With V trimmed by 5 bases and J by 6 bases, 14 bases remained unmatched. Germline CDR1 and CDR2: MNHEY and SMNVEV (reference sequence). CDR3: CASSPYPAGLAGSNEQFF. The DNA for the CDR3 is TGTGCCAGCAGTCCTTACCCCGCCGGACTAGCGGGAAGCAATGAGCAGTTCTTC.

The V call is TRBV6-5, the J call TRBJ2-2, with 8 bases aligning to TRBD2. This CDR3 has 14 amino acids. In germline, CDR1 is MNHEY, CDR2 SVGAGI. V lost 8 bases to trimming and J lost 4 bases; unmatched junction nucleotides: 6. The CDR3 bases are TGTGCCAGCTCTTCAGCGGGAGCCACCGGGGAGCTGTTTTTT. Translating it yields CASSSAGATGELFF.

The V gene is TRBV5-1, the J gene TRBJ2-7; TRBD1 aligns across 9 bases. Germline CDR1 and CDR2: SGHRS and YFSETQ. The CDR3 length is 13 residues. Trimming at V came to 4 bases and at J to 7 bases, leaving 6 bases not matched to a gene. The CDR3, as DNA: TGCGCCAGCAGCCAGGGACAGGGAGGAGAGCAGTACTTC. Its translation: CASSQGQGGEQYF.

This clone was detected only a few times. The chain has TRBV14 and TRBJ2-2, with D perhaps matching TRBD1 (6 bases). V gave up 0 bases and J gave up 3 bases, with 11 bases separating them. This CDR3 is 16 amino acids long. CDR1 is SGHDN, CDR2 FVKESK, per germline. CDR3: CASSQDWTADTGELFF. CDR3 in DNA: TGTGCCAGCAGCCAAGATTGGACAGCCGACACCGGGGAGCTGTTTTTT.

The CDR3 DNA is TGTGCCAGCAGCTTAACGATCCGGGACTTGGGAGGCGGAGGCTACACCTTC. This codes for CASSLTIRDLGGGGYTF. The J gene is TRBJ1-2, the V gene TRBV7-2; weak D call: TRBD1 (5 bases). The V end was cut by 2 bases, the J end by 8 bases, with 24 bases between. CDR1 is SGHTA and CDR2 is FQGNSA in the germline V gene. The CDR3 is made up of 17 amino acids. The variable domain in full, completed from reference TRBV7-2 and TRBJ1-2, reads GAGVSQSPSNKVTEKGKDVELRCDPISGHTALYWYRQSLGQGLEFLIYFQGNSAPDKSGLPSDRFSAERTGGSVSTLTIQRTQQEDSAVYLCASSLTIRDLGGGGYTFGSGTRLTVV.